Listed below are T cell receptor beta chains from one sample, sequenced in a study of blood T cell repertoires in COVID-19. TCRdb keeps only in-frame clones here, not all; method: immunoSEQ multiplex PCR. The repertoire holds roughly 86,000 clones, with around 80% as singletons. The sequenced material came from peripheral blood. These receptors were taken from a human donor in a cohort sampled during active COVID-19. CDR3s include the opening cysteine and the closing phenylalanine or tryptophan. Each record gives: V gene, J gene, clone size, D gene, CDR3 DNA, CDR3 protein. The D gene is left open where the match is weak. Rows may omit the clone size; those that give it use once, few, many or a size class.

V gene: TRBV6-6
J gene: TRBJ2-5
clone size: .
D gene: TRBD1
CDR3 DNA: TGTGCCAGCATATCAAGGGGGCCGGAGACCCAGTACTTC
CDR3 protein: CASISRGPETQYF

V gene: TRBV12-5
J gene: TRBJ2-2
clone size: .
D gene: .
CDR3 DNA: TGTGCTAGTGGCCCCACAGGGTCCGGGGAGCTGTTTTTT
CDR3 protein: CASGPTGSGELFF

V gene: TRBV5-5
J gene: TRBJ1-2
clone size: .
D gene: TRBD1
CDR3 DNA: TGTGCCAGCAGCCCCCGGGACAGGATGATCTATGGCTACACCTTC
CDR3 protein: CASSPRDRMIYGYTF

V gene: TRBV5-6
J gene: TRBJ2-2
clone size: .
D gene: TRBD2
CDR3 DNA: TGTGCCAGCAGCTTGGTACTAGCGGGGGGAACCGGGGAGCTGTTTTTT
CDR3 protein: CASSLVLAGGTGELFF

V gene: TRBV14
J gene: TRBJ2-6
clone size: .
D gene: TRBD1
CDR3 DNA: TGTGCCAGCAGCCAACCCGACAGGGCTGGGGCCAACGTCCTGACTTTC
CDR3 protein: CASSQPDRAGANVLTF

V gene: TRBV6-4
J gene: TRBJ2-7
clone size: .
D gene: TRBD1
CDR3 DNA: TGTGCCAGCAGTGCCGCCACAGGGGACTACGAGCAGTACTTC
CDR3 protein: CASSAATGDYEQYF

V gene: TRBV30
J gene: TRBJ1-1
clone size: .
D gene: TRBD1
CDR3 DNA: TGTGCCTGGAGCGCACAGGGGGCGGGTGAAGCTTTCTTT
CDR3 protein: CAWSAQGAGEAFF

V gene: TRBV6-5
J gene: TRBJ2-6
clone size: .
D gene: .
CDR3 DNA: TGTGCCAGCCGCGCTGGGGGGTCCGGGGCCAACGTCCTGACTTTC
CDR3 protein: CASRAGGSGANVLTF

V gene: TRBV11-2
J gene: TRBJ2-7
clone size: .
D gene: TRBD1
CDR3 DNA: TGTGCCAGCAGCCCGATGGGGCAGGGGGCAATCTACGAGCAGTACTTC
CDR3 protein: CASSPMGQGAIYEQYF

V gene: TRBV12-3/TRBV12-4
J gene: TRBJ2-4
clone size: .
D gene: TRBD2
CDR3 DNA: TGTGCCAGCAGTCCTAGGGAGGGGAACATTCAGTACTTC
CDR3 protein: CASSPREGNIQYF

V gene: TRBV27
J gene: TRBJ1-2
clone size: once
D gene: .
CDR3 DNA: TGTGCCAGCAGTTCAACCTTCAGGGGCCACTATGGCTACACCTTC
CDR3 protein: CASSSTFRGHYGYTF

V gene: TRBV3-1/TRBV3-2
J gene: TRBJ1-2
clone size: .
D gene: .
CDR3 DNA: TGTGCCAGCAGCCAAGATCCAGGGGGCTACACCTTC
CDR3 protein: CASSQDPGGYTF

V gene: TRBV5-4
J gene: TRBJ1-2
clone size: few
D gene: .
CDR3 DNA: TGTGCCAGCAGCTCAACCCCGGCTAGATATGGCTACACCTTC
CDR3 protein: CASSSTPARYGYTF

V gene: TRBV3-1/TRBV3-2
J gene: TRBJ1-1
clone size: once
D gene: .
CDR3 DNA: TGTGCCAGCAGCCAAGATCCCCCGGGTGAAGCTTTCTTT
CDR3 protein: CASSQDPPGEAFF

V gene: TRBV10-2
J gene: TRBJ2-3
clone size: .
D gene: .
CDR3 DNA: TGCGCCAGCAGTGCGGTCGATACGCAGTATTTT
CDR3 protein: CASSAVDTQYF

V gene: TRBV18
J gene: TRBJ2-2
clone size: .
D gene: TRBD1
CDR3 DNA: TGTGCCAGCTCACCGGGACAGGGCGGCGGGGAGCTGTTTTTT
CDR3 protein: CASSPGQGGGELFF

V gene: TRBV18
J gene: TRBJ2-2
clone size: once
D gene: TRBD1
CDR3 DNA: TGTGCCAGCTCACCCGGACAGGGTGCCGGCGGGGAGCTGTTTTTT
CDR3 protein: CASSPGQGAGGELFF

V gene: TRBV28
J gene: TRBJ2-7
clone size: .
D gene: .
CDR3 DNA: TGTGCCAGCAGTTATTCAGGGTACTACGAGCAGTACTTC
CDR3 protein: CASSYSGYYEQYF

V gene: TRBV15
J gene: TRBJ2-1
clone size: once
D gene: .
CDR3 DNA: TGTGCCACCGGGAGGTTCCCCTACAATGAGCAGTTCTTC
CDR3 protein: CATGRFPYNEQFF

V gene: TRBV4-1
J gene: TRBJ2-7
clone size: .
D gene: .
CDR3 DNA: TGCGCCAGCAGCCAGGTTGCTTCGACTGGGTCCTCCTACGAGCAGTACTTC
CDR3 protein: CASSQVASTGSSYEQYF

V gene: TRBV5-1
J gene: TRBJ2-5
clone size: .
D gene: TRBD2
CDR3 DNA: TGCGCCAGCAGCTTGCGGTATACTAGCGGGGCTGGGGAGACCCAGTACTTC
CDR3 protein: CASSLRYTSGAGETQYF

V gene: TRBV5-1
J gene: TRBJ2-3
clone size: .
D gene: .
CDR3 DNA: TGCGCCAGCAGCCCCCAGGCCGGGGGCACAGATACGCAGTATTTT
CDR3 protein: CASSPQAGGTDTQYF

V gene: TRBV28
J gene: TRBJ1-2
clone size: .
D gene: TRBD1
CDR3 DNA: TGTGCCAGCAGACTCGCCGGGACAGGAATAAGATGGGACTATGGCTACACCTTC
CDR3 protein: CASRLAGTGIRWDYGYTF

V gene: TRBV7-8
J gene: TRBJ2-1
clone size: few
D gene: .
CDR3 DNA: TGTGCCAGCAGCTATATCAGGGACAATGAGCAGTTCTTC
CDR3 protein: CASSYIRDNEQFF

V gene: TRBV5-8
J gene: TRBJ2-3
clone size: .
D gene: TRBD1
CDR3 DNA: TGTGCCAGCAGCTCAAGGACAGGGGGGGGTACAGATACGCAGTATTTT
CDR3 protein: CASSSRTGGGTDTQYF

V gene: TRBV10-2
J gene: TRBJ2-3
clone size: .
D gene: .
CDR3 DNA: TGCGCCAGCCGACTTACCAGGGGTGGAGATACGCAGTATTTT
CDR3 protein: CASRLTRGGDTQYF

V gene: TRBV7-6
J gene: TRBJ2-5
clone size: .
D gene: .
CDR3 DNA: TGTGCCAGCAGCTTACGGGGGACCCAGTACTTC
CDR3 protein: CASSLRGTQYF

V gene: TRBV18
J gene: TRBJ1-3
clone size: few
D gene: .
CDR3 DNA: TGTGCCAGCTCACCACCCAGTGTTCCTGGAAACACCATATATTTT
CDR3 protein: CASSPPSVPGNTIYF

V gene: TRBV18
J gene: TRBJ1-6
clone size: .
D gene: .
CDR3 DNA: TGTGCCAGCTCACCGGAGGATAATTCACCCCTCCACTTT
CDR3 protein: CASSPEDNSPLHF

V gene: TRBV6-5
J gene: TRBJ1-2
clone size: .
D gene: .
CDR3 DNA: TGTGCCAGCCAGGAGCCGGGGGAGGCTAACTATGGCTACACCTTC
CDR3 protein: CASQEPGEANYGYTF

V gene: TRBV7-8
J gene: TRBJ1-5
clone size: once
D gene: .
CDR3 DNA: TGTGCCAGCAGCTTAGGATTTGGGGCAGGGGTGGTTCAGCCCCAGCATTTT
CDR3 protein: CASSLGFGAGVVQPQHF

V gene: TRBV6-5
J gene: TRBJ2-1
clone size: .
D gene: .
CDR3 DNA: TGTGCCAGCAGTTACAGGCGGAGCTCCTACAATGAGCAGTTCTTC
CDR3 protein: CASSYRRSSYNEQFF

V gene: TRBV23-1
J gene: TRBJ1-2
clone size: .
D gene: TRBD1
CDR3 DNA: TGCGCTTGCCGCAGGGGGAGGAAGAACTATGGCTACACCTTC
CDR3 protein: CACRRGRKNYGYTF

V gene: TRBV18
J gene: TRBJ1-4
clone size: .
D gene: TRBD1
CDR3 DNA: TGTGCCAGCTCACCACGACAGGGGGTATGGGAAAAACTGTTTTTT
CDR3 protein: CASSPRQGVWEKLFF

V gene: TRBV12-3/TRBV12-4
J gene: TRBJ2-1
clone size: .
D gene: TRBD2
CDR3 DNA: TGTGCCAGCAGTCGGGGGGGCCGAGGTGAGCAGTTCTTC
CDR3 protein: CASSRGGRGEQFF

V gene: TRBV18
J gene: TRBJ2-2
clone size: .
D gene: .
CDR3 DNA: TGTGCCAGCTCACCAGGTTCAGGGTCCTCTGGCACCGGGGAGCTGTTTTTT
CDR3 protein: CASSPGSGSSGTGELFF

V gene: TRBV12-2
J gene: TRBJ1-2
clone size: .
D gene: .
CDR3 DNA: TGTGCAAGTCGCTTACAATGGCTGCCGGGACATAACTATGGCTACACCTTC
CDR3 protein: CASRLQWLPGHNYGYTF

V gene: TRBV5-1
J gene: TRBJ2-7
clone size: few
D gene: .
CDR3 DNA: TGCGCCAGCAGCTCGACAGCTAGCTCCTACGAGCAGTACTTC
CDR3 protein: CASSSTASSYEQYF

V gene: TRBV15
J gene: TRBJ2-4
clone size: .
D gene: TRBD1
CDR3 DNA: TGTGCCACCAGCACACAGGGGAACATTCAGTACTTC
CDR3 protein: CATSTQGNIQYF

V gene: TRBV5-1
J gene: TRBJ1-4
clone size: .
D gene: .
CDR3 DNA: TGCGCCAGCAAGGAGGGAACTAATGAAAAACTGTTTTTT
CDR3 protein: CASKEGTNEKLFF

V gene: TRBV19
J gene: TRBJ1-6
clone size: .
D gene: .
CDR3 DNA: TGTGCCAGTAGTACATTCACAGGACGGGGGGTGGATTCACCCCTCCACTTT
CDR3 protein: CASSTFTGRGVDSPLHF

V gene: TRBV24-1
J gene: TRBJ2-1
clone size: .
D gene: TRBD2
CDR3 DNA: TGTGCCACCAGCTGGGGCGGGGGAAACTACAATGAGCAGTTCTTC
CDR3 protein: CATSWGGGNYNEQFF

V gene: TRBV7-9
J gene: TRBJ2-2
clone size: .
D gene: TRBD2
CDR3 DNA: TGTGCCAGCTCCCGGACTAGCGGCACCGGGGAGCTGTTTTTT
CDR3 protein: CASSRTSGTGELFF

V gene: TRBV19
J gene: TRBJ1-1
clone size: .
D gene: .
CDR3 DNA: TGTGCCAGTAGTATTTCCCTTCGGGGGGCCCGCACTGAAGCTTTCTTT
CDR3 protein: CASSISLRGARTEAFF

V gene: TRBV6-2/TRBV6-3
J gene: TRBJ2-1
clone size: once
D gene: TRBD2
CDR3 DNA: TGTGCCAGCAGCCGACTAGCGGGGGATAAGTTCTTC
CDR3 protein: CASSRLAGDKFF

V gene: TRBV11-2
J gene: TRBJ2-2
clone size: .
D gene: TRBD1
CDR3 DNA: TGTGCCAGCAGCTTAGCAGGGGGCGCGGGGTTCGGGGAGCTGTTTTTT
CDR3 protein: CASSLAGGAGFGELFF

V gene: TRBV5-8
J gene: TRBJ1-2
clone size: once
D gene: TRBD1
CDR3 DNA: TGTGCCAGCAGCTTATATAGTGACAGGGCCTATGGCTACACCTTC
CDR3 protein: CASSLYSDRAYGYTF

V gene: TRBV4-2
J gene: TRBJ2-1
clone size: once
D gene: .
CDR3 DNA: TGTGCCAGCAGCCAGGACAACCAGGGGTACAATGAGCAGTTCTTC
CDR3 protein: CASSQDNQGYNEQFF

V gene: TRBV3-1/TRBV3-2
J gene: TRBJ2-1
clone size: .
D gene: TRBD1
CDR3 DNA: TGTGCCAGCAGCCAAGACTACAGGGGCAATGAGCAGTTCTTC
CDR3 protein: CASSQDYRGNEQFF

V gene: TRBV3-1/TRBV3-2
J gene: TRBJ1-4
clone size: .
D gene: .
CDR3 DNA: TGTGCCAGCAGCCGGTCGCGGGGGAGGGGTGGAGAAAAACTGTTTTTT
CDR3 protein: CASSRSRGRGGEKLFF

V gene: TRBV19
J gene: TRBJ1-2
clone size: .
D gene: .
CDR3 DNA: TGTGCCAGTAGTATAGGTGGTGGTATCTATTATGGCTACACCTTC
CDR3 protein: CASSIGGGIYYGYTF

V gene: TRBV2
J gene: TRBJ1-6
clone size: .
D gene: .
CDR3 DNA: TGTGCCGCCAGCAACAGTACACCCCTCCACTTT
CDR3 protein: CAASNSTPLHF

V gene: TRBV7-9
J gene: TRBJ1-2
clone size: many
D gene: .
CDR3 DNA: TGTGCCAGCAGCCGCTATTATGGCTACACCTTC
CDR3 protein: CASSRYYGYTF

V gene: TRBV5-4
J gene: TRBJ1-4
clone size: few
D gene: TRBD1
CDR3 DNA: TGTGCCAGCAGCTTAGACAGGGGATTTGGAACTAATGAAAAACTGTTTTTT
CDR3 protein: CASSLDRGFGTNEKLFF

V gene: TRBV20-1
J gene: TRBJ1-2
clone size: .
D gene: TRBD1
CDR3 DNA: TGCAGTGCTAGTTCTCCGGGACAGGGGGCATCCGGCTACACCTTC
CDR3 protein: CSASSPGQGASGYTF

V gene: TRBV20-1
J gene: TRBJ2-3
clone size: .
D gene: .
CDR3 DNA: TGCAGTGCTGTTACAGGGGATACGCAGTATTTT
CDR3 protein: CSAVTGDTQYF

V gene: TRBV5-6
J gene: TRBJ2-2
clone size: .
D gene: .
CDR3 DNA: TGTGCCAGCAGCCCACTCAATAGACATATTGCCGGGGAGCTGTTTTTT
CDR3 protein: CASSPLNRHIAGELFF

V gene: TRBV10-1
J gene: TRBJ2-3
clone size: .
D gene: .
CDR3 DNA: TGCGCCAGCAGTGAGTTAAGGGGGGGAGATACGCAGTATTTT
CDR3 protein: CASSELRGGDTQYF

V gene: TRBV7-2
J gene: TRBJ2-2
clone size: .
D gene: .
CDR3 DNA: TGTGCCAGCAGCTTAGGGACAGCGAACACCGGGGAGCTGTTTTTT
CDR3 protein: CASSLGTANTGELFF